These 7 T cell receptor beta chains share one sample of origin, sequenced in a study of control samples from healthy donors and cancer patients. Sequenced by immunoSEQ multiplex PCR; TCRdb stores in-frame clones only, minus some. This sample has more than 95,000 clones, with about 87% found just once. Sequencing used blood. These receptors all come from a man in his sixties in good health.

The chain links TRBV19 to TRBJ1-5, with unresolved D. Trimming left V 7 bases short and J 0 bases short, with 10 bases between. The V gene's germline CDR1 is LNHDA and CDR2 SQIVND (reference sequence). CDR3 length: 14 residues. The CDR3 here is CASNDRYSNQPQHF. DNA for the CDR3: TGTGCCAGTAACGATCGTTATAGCAATCAGCCCCAGCATTTT.

The genes are TRBV9 and TRBJ1-4, with D possibly TRBD1 on 5 matching bases. Germline lookup yields CDR1 SGDLS and CDR2 YYNGEE. CDR3 length: 16 amino acids. Trimming left V 2 bases short and J 1 base short, with 12 bases between. CDR3 DNA sequence: TGTGCCAGCAGCGTGGGGGTAGGAGGAACTAATGAAAAACTGTTTTTT. This codes for CASSVGVGGTNEKLFF.

This chain connects TRBV12-3 or TRBV12-4 to TRBJ2-3; D is uncertain. The germline V and J ends were trimmed by 3 bases and 6 bases, with 10 bases remaining between them. This CDR3 is 13 amino acids long. The CDR3 protein is CASSFSSSDTQYF. In DNA form, the CDR3 reads TGTGCCAGCAGTTTTTCTTCCTCGGATACGCAGTATTTT.

V and J are TRBV10-2 and TRBJ1-3; D may be TRBD1 (6 bases). The CDR3 spans 12 residues. The germline V and J ends were trimmed by 6 bases and 3 bases, with 6 bases remaining between them. Germline CDR1 reads WSHSY; CDR2 reads SAAADI. The CDR3 region is CASRDSGNTIYF. Here the CDR3 DNA reads TGCGCCAGCAGGGACAGTGGAAACACCATATATTTT.

The chain recombines TRBV27 with TRBJ2-1; the D gene could be TRBD1 or TRBD2 (5 bases each). V gave up 3 bases and J gave up 7 bases, with 13 bases separating them. Germline CDR1 MNHEY, CDR2 SMNVEV (reference sequence). This CDR3 is built from 14 residues. The CDR3 DNA sequence: TGTGCCAGCAGTTTCCCGGGACGGCTGAATGAGCAGTTCTTC. Encoded protein: CASSFPGRLNEQFF.

A single count supports this clone. The chain is built from TRBV5-8 and TRBJ2-1; tentatively, D is TRBD1 or TRBD2 (7 bases each). V lost 5 bases, J lost 9 bases, and 15 bases lay in between. The CDR3 spans 13 residues. CDR1 and CDR2 from the germline V gene are SGHTS and YDEGEE. The CDR3 sequence: CASSNGRGLEQFF. CDR3 nucleotides: TGTGCCAGCAGTAATGGGAGGGGGCTTGAGCAGTTCTTC.

CDR3 coding DNA: TGTGCCAGCAGCTTGGTAGGGGGCTACGAGCAGTACTTC. This translates into CASSLVGGYEQYF. V and J are TRBV5-8 and TRBJ2-7; tentatively, D is TRBD1 (6 bases). V was clipped by 0 bases and J by 3 bases, with 7 bases between them. Germline lookup yields CDR1 SGHTS and CDR2 YDEGEE. This CDR3 has 13 residues.